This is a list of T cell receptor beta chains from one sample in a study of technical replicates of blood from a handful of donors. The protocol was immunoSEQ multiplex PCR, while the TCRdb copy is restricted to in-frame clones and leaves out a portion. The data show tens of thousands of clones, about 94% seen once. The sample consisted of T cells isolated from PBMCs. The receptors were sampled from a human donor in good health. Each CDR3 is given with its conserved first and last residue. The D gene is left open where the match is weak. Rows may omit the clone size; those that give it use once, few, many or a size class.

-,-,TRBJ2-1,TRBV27,TGTGCCAGCAGTTTATTTTACGAGCAATCGGAGCAGTTCTTC,CASSLFYEQSEQFF
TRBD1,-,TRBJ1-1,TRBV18,TGTGCCAGCTCCCGGGGACAGGCTACTATGAACACTGAAGCTTTCTTT,CASSRGQATMNTEAFF
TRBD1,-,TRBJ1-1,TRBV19,TGTGCCAGTAGTACTTCTCGACAGGGGGCCCGCACTGAAGCTTTCTTT,CASSTSRQGARTEAFF
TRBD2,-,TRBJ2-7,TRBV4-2,TGTGCCAGCAGCCAAGACGCGGGAGTGGCCGTCGAGCAGTACTTC,CASSQDAGVAVEQYF
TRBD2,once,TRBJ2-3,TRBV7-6,TGTGCCAGCAGCGGGAGACTAGCCAACCCAGATACGCAGTATTTT,CASSGRLANPDTQYF
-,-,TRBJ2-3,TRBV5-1,TGCGCCAGCAGCTTGGTAGAAGTCCGCACAGATACGCAGTATTTT,CASSLVEVRTDTQYF
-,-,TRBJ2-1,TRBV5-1,TGCGCCAGCAGCCAGGGGAGTGAGCAGTTCTTC,CASSQGSEQFF
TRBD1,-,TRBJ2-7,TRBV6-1,TGTGCCAGCAGTGAAAGGTGGCAGGGGGCACCCTTCTACGAGCAGTACTTC,CASSERWQGAPFYEQYF
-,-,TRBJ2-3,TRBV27,TGTGCCAGCAGTTTTTTTTCTAGCACAGATACGCAGTATTTT,CASSFFSSTDTQYF
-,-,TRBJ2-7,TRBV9,TGTGCCAGCAGCGTAGGTCGAGGGGGGGGGTACGAGCAGTACTTC,CASSVGRGGGYEQYF
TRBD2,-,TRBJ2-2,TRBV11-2,TGTGCCAGCAGCATACTAGCGGGAGAGGCCGGGGAGCTGTTTTTT,CASSILAGEAGELFF
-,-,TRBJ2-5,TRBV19,TGTGCCAGTAGCCAACTAGGGGAGACCCAGTACTTC,CASSQLGETQYF
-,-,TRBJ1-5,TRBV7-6,TGTGCCAGCAGCTTAGGGACTGCTAATCAGCCCCAGCATTTT,CASSLGTANQPQHF
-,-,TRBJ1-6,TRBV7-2,TGTGCCAGCAGCTTAGACCAGGCCTATAATTCACCCCTCCACTTT,CASSLDQAYNSPLHF
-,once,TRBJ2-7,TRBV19,TGTGCCAGTAGTATAAGCCCAGGAACCTACGAGCAGTACTTC,CASSISPGTYEQYF
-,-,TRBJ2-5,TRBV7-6,TGTGCCAGCAGCCTTTCCGCGGGGCGATGGGAGACCCAGTACTTC,CASSLSAGRWETQYF
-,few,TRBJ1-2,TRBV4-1,TGCGCCAGCAGCCACAGGGCCCGCTATGGCTACACCTTC,CASSHRARYGYTF
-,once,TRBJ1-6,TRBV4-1,TGCGCCAGCAGCCACCCGACACAGAGCTCCTATAATTCACCCCTCCACTTT,CASSHPTQSSYNSPLHF
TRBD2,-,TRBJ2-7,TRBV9,TGTGCCAGCAGCCCCAGGACTGGCGGGGGGGCCTACGAGCAGTACTTC,CASSPRTGGGAYEQYF
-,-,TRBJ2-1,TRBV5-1,TGCGCCAGCAGCGCACTAGCTGAAGGATGGGATGAGCAGTTCTTC,CASSALAEGWDEQFF
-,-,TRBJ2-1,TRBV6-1,TGTGCCAGTCGCTGGGCCCTTACCAACAATGAGCAGTTCTTC,CASRWALTNNEQFF
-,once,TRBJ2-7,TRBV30,TGTGCCTGGAGTTCGCAGGGTTGGGAGCAGTACTTC,CAWSSQGWEQYF
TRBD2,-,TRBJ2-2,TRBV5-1,TGCGCCAGCAGCAAACTAGCGGGGGCCCCGAACACCGGGGAGCTGTTTTTT,CASSKLAGAPNTGELFF
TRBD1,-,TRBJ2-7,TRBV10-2,TGCGCCAGCAGCGTGACAGGGCTTCAAGAGCAGTACTTC,CASSVTGLQEQYF
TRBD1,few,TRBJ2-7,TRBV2,TGTGCCAGCAGAAGCCGGGACAGGAGTTACGAGCAGTACTTC,CASRSRDRSYEQYF
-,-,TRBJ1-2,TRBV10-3,TGTGCCATCAGACAATTAATATCCAGGGGAGACTATGGCTACACCTTC,CAIRQLISRGDYGYTF